This passage covers 9 T cell receptor beta chains from one sample sequenced in a study of blood T cell repertoires in COVID-19. The repertoire was sequenced with immunoSEQ multiplex PCR; TCRdb's copy has only in-frame clones and lacks some. There are under 300,000 clones in the sample; roughly 86% occur only once, and roughly 0.8% lies in the top ten. Sequenced: peripheral blood. The receptors come from a woman aged 25 to 39 with acute or convalescent COVID-19.

The chain links TRBV7-6 to TRBJ2-7; 9 nucleotides align to TRBD1. V lost 3 bases to trimming and J lost 2 bases; unmatched junction nucleotides: 17. The germline V gene encodes CDR1 SGHVS and CDR2 FNYEAQ. CDR3 length equals 19 residues. CDR3 amino acids: CASSFRGQGPSAFPYEQYF. The CDR3 nucleotides read TGTGCCAGCAGCTTCAGGGGACAGGGTCCATCCGCTTTCCCCTACGAGCAGTACTTC.

The chain has TRBV6-6 and TRBJ2-7; 8 positions agree with TRBD1. Germline loops: CDR1 MNHNY, CDR2 SVGAGI (reference sequence). V shed 6 bases and J 0 bases; nucleotides not matched to a gene: 4. The CDR3 is 14 residues long. CDR3 nucleotide sequence: TGTGCCAGCAGATCCGGACAGGGCTCCTACGAGCAGTACTTC. Translating it yields CASRSGQGSYEQYF.

The V and J genes are TRBV11-2 and TRBJ2-3; the D gene is possibly TRBD1 (5 bases). CDR1 is SGHAT, CDR2 FQNNGV, per germline. Trimming shortened V by 5 bases and J by 4 bases, and 19 bases separated the two germline ends. The CDR3 extends over 16 amino acids. The CDR3: CASSPLGLVNADTQYF. In nucleotides, the CDR3 is TGTGCCAGCAGCCCCCTGGGGCTAGTTAACGCAGATACGCAGTATTTT.

CDR3 loop: CASSRGQGAFYEQYF. In DNA form, the CDR3 reads TGTGCCAGCAGCCGCGGACAGGGGGCGTTTTACGAGCAGTACTTC. The rearrangement links TRBV5-6 to TRBJ2-7; 11 bases match TRBD1. V dropped 4 bases and J dropped 4; count of bases not matched to a gene: 7. Germline V gene lookup returns CDR1 SGHDT and CDR2 YYEEEE. The CDR3 has 15 residues.

V and J are TRBV4-3 and TRBJ2-3; TRBD2 matches at 7 bases. The trim removed 1 base at V and 2 bases at J, leaving 6 bases unmatched. The CDR3 runs to 16 residues. Germline V gene data show CDR1 as LGHNA and CDR2 as YSLEER. Here the CDR3 DNA reads TGCGCCAGCAGCCAAGTTTACGGGAGGACCACAGATACGCAGTATTTT. Residues: CASSQVYGRTTDTQYF.

This chain joins TRBV29-1 and TRBJ2-1; unclear D gene. Per the germline V gene, CDR1 is SQVTM and CDR2 is ANQGSEA. This CDR3 has 14 amino acids. Trimming removed 6 bases from V and 0 bases from J, with 12 bases in between. CDR3 DNA: TGCAGCGTCGCGCAAATTGTCTCCTACAATGAGCAGTTCTTC. The encoded protein is CSVAQIVSYNEQFF.

The V call is TRBV19, the J call TRBJ1-1; D possibly corresponds to TRBD1 (5 bases). V lost 8 bases, J lost 5 bases, and 12 bases lay in between. The CDR3 has 12 amino acids. Germline V lookup: CDR1 LNHDA, CDR2 SQIVND (reference sequence). The CDR3 sequence is CASSGGLTEAFF. The CDR3 DNA reads TGTGCCAGTTCGGGGGGGTTAACTGAAGCTTTCTTT.

The chain carries TRBV20-1 and TRBJ2-1; unclear D gene. The V end lost 3 bases, the J end lost 9 bases, and 18 bases lay between the germline ends. This CDR3 comprises 14 residues. Germline V lookup: CDR1 DFQATT, CDR2 SNEGSKA (reference sequence). The CDR3 DNA sequence: TGCAGTGCTAGTGAGTCGCGGCCCCTCGCTGAGCAGTTCTTC. It is translated as CSASESRPLAEQFF.

This clone occurred once. V is TRBV5-4 and J is TRBJ2-3; 10 bases align to TRBD1. The CDR3 extends over 17 amino acids. V shed 1 base, J shed 3 bases, and the junction held 8 bases outside the gene matches. Looked up from germline, CDR1 is SGHNT and CDR2 is YYREEE (reference sequence). The CDR3 bases are TGTGCCAGCAGCTTGCAGACAGGGGGCGAACGGACAGATACGCAGTATTTT. It encodes CASSLQTGGERTDTQYF.